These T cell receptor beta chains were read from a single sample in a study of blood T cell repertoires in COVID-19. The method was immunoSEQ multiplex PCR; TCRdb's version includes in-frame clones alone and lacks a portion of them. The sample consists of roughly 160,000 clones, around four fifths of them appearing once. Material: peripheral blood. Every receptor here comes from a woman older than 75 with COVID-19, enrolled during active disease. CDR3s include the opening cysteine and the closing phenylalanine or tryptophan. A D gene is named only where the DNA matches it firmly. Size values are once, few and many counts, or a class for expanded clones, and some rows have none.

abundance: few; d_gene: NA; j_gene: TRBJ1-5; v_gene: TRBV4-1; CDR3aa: CASSQGPGNQPQHF; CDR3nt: TGCGCCAGCAGCCAAGGGCCCGGGAATCAGCCCCAGCATTTT
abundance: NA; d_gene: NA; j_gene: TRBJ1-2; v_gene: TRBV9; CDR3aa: CASSDWGHHANYGYTF; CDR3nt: TGTGCCAGCAGCGACTGGGGACACCACGCTAACTATGGCTACACCTTC
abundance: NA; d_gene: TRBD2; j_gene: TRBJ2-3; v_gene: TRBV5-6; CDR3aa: CASSLGLAGDDSTQYF; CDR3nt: TGTGCCAGCAGCCTGGGACTAGCGGGGGACGACAGTACGCAGTATTTT
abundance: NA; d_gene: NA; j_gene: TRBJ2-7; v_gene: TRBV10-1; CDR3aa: CASTPMDFNYEQYF; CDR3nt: TGCGCCAGCACCCCTATGGACTTCAACTACGAGCAGTACTTC
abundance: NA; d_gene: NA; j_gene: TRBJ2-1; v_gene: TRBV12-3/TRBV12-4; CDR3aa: CASSLGPPAEQFF; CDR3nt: TGTGCCAGCAGTTTGGGCCCCCCGGCCGAGCAGTTCTTC
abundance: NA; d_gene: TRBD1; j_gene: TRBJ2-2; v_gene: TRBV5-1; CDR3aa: CASSSSAGQGAAGELFF; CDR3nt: TGCGCCAGCAGCTCCAGCGCGGGACAGGGGGCGGCCGGGGAGCTGTTTTTT
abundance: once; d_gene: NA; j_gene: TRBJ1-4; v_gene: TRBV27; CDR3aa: CASSRGFPLGNEKLFF; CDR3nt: TGTGCCAGCAGTAGGGGGTTCCCGTTGGGGAATGAAAAACTGTTTTTT
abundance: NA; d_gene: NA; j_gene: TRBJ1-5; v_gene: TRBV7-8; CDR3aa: CASSPPGTPFDQPQHF; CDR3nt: TGTGCCAGCAGCCCCCCCGGGACACCCTTCGATCAGCCCCAGCATTTT
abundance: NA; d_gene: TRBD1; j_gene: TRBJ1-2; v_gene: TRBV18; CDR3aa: CASSRQGDYGYTF; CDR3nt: TGTGCCAGCTCACGGCAGGGGGACTATGGCTACACCTTC
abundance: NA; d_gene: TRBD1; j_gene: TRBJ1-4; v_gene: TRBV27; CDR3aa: CASSLRDRGSEKLFF; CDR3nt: TGTGCCAGCAGTTTACGGGACAGGGGTTCGGAAAAACTGTTTTTT
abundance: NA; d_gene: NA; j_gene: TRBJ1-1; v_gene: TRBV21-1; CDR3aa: CASRIQGGQGSTEAFF; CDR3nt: TGTGCCAGCAGGATCCAAGGAGGGCAAGGGAGCACTGAAGCTTTCTTT
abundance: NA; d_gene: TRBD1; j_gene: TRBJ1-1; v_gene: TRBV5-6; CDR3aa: CASSFLRTGNTEAFF; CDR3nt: TGTGCCAGCAGCTTTTTACGGACAGGGAACACTGAAGCTTTCTTT
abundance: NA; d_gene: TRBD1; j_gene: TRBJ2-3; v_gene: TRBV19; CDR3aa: CASSPTGVSTDTQYF; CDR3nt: TGTGCCAGTAGCCCGACAGGGGTTAGCACAGATACGCAGTATTTT
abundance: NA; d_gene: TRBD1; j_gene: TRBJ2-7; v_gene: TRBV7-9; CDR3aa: CASSPRDRMGYEQYF; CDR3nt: TGTGCCAGCAGCCCACGGGACAGGATGGGCTACGAGCAGTACTTC
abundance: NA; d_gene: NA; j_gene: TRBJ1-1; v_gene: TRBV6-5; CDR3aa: CASSSPTGEAFF; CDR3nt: TGTGCCAGCAGTAGTCCAACAGGCGAAGCTTTCTTT
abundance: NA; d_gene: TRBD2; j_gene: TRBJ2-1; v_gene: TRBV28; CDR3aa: CASIPPAGGPNEQFF; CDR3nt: TGTGCCAGCATCCCCCCAGCGGGAGGGCCCAATGAGCAGTTCTTC
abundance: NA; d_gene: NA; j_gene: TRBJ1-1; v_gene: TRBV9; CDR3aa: CASSVVTGRETEAFF; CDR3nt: TGTGCCAGCAGCGTAGTAACGGGACGGGAGACTGAAGCTTTCTTT
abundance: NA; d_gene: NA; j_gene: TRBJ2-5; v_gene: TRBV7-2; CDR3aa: CASSPQGRGSWAQYF; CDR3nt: TGTGCCAGCAGCCCCCAGGGCAGAGGTTCTTGGGCCCAGTACTTC
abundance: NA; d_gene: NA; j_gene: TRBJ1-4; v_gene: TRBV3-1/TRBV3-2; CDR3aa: CASSAPGEKLFF; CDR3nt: TGTGCCAGCAGCGCCCCGGGGGAAAAACTGTTTTTT
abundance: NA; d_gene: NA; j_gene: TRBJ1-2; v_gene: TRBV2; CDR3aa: CASIGGDNYGYTF; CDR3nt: TGTGCCAGCATTGGAGGGGATAACTATGGCTACACCTTC
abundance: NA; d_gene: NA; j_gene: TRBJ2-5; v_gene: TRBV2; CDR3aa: CASGKWETQYF; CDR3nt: TGTGCCAGCGGCAAATGGGAGACCCAGTACTTC
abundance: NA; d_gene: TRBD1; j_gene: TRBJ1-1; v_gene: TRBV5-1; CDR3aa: CASSWGTGSNTEAFF; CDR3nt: TGCGCCAGCAGCTGGGGGACAGGGAGTAACACTGAAGCTTTCTTT
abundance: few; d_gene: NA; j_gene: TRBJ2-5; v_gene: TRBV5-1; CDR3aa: CASSLWGGARETQYF; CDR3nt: TGCGCCAGCAGCTTGTGGGGTGGGGCCAGGGAGACCCAGTACTTC
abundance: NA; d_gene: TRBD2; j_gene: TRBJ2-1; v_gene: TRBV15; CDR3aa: CATSRDVAGGGEQFF; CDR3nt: TGTGCCACCAGCAGAGATGTGGCGGGAGGGGGTGAGCAGTTCTTC
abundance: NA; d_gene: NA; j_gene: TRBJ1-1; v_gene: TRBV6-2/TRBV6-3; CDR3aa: CASSYPPAVTEAFF; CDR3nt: TGTGCCAGCAGTTACCCCCCGGCGGTCACTGAAGCTTTCTTT
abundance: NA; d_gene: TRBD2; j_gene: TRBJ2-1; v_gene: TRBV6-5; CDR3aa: CASSASGGSYNEQFF; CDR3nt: TGTGCCAGCAGCGCTAGCGGGGGCTCCTACAATGAGCAGTTCTTC
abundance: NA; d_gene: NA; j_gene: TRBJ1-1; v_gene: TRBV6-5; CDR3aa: CASSYEGRSTEAFF; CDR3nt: TGTGCCAGCAGTTACGAGGGTAGGTCCACTGAAGCTTTCTTT
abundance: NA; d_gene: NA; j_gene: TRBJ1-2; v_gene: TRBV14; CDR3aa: CASSQAGGFYGYTF; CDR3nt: TGTGCCAGCAGCCAAGCGGGGGGCTTCTATGGCTACACCTTC
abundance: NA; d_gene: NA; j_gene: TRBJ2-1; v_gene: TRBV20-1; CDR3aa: CSAARNEQFF; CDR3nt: TGCAGTGCCGCCCGGAATGAGCAGTTCTTC
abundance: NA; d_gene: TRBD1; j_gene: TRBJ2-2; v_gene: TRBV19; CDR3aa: CASSVPTGGVHTGELFF; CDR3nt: TGTGCCAGTAGTGTGCCGACAGGGGGTGTGCACACCGGGGAGCTGTTTTTT
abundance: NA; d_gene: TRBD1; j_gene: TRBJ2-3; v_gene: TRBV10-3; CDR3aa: CAISERQGADTQYF; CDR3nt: TGTGCCATCAGTGAACGACAGGGGGCAGATACGCAGTATTTT
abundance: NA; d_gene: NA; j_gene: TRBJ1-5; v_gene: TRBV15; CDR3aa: CATSWVGGAQHF; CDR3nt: TGTGCCACCAGCTGGGTAGGTGGAGCCCAGCATTTT
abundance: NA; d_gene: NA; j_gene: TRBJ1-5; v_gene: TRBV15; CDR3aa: CATSMQGSSNQPQHF; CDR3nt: TGTGCCACCAGCATGCAGGGTTCGAGCAATCAGCCCCAGCATTTT
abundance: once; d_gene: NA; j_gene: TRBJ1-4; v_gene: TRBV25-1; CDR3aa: CASRSGGEKLFF; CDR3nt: TGTGCCAGCAGATCCGGGGGTGAAAAACTGTTTTTT